This TCR beta chain was captured in a study of cytomegalovirus exposure and HLA in healthy donors (dated by TCRdb to 2016 to 2017). With regard to the full study: In an earlier analysis of around 540 of the donors, less than 350 Gb of sequence data and 100 million or so unique TCR beta sequences from about 190 million T cells were reported. An early release covering 550 to 700 HLA-typed donors comprised 250 to 350 gigabases of sequencing data and 65 million to 100 million unique TCR sequences. Among the roughly 430 genotyped donors, around 81% belonged to the genetic ancestry cluster associated with self-reported Caucasian donors. The study aimed to test whether signatures of past pathogen exposure could be identified by cataloging public T cell receptors. The T cell repertoires of under 700 subjects were profiled by immunosequencing and related to cytomegalovirus serostatus. Besides the first cohort of more than 650 subjects, a separate validation cohort made up of 120 or so different subjects was used. High-throughput TCR immunosequencing, statistical association of individual TCRs with disease status, and machine learning were combined to predict cytomegalovirus infection status. A later analysis re-examined previously published TCR beta repertoires from 610 or so donors and added high-resolution HLA genotyping to investigate patterns of TCR occurrence. Rather than drawing on any new phenotypic data, the later analysis identified candidate immune exposures from TCR beta sequences and the way those sequences occurred across donors. To decide whether each TCR beta V gene segment behaved as functional or pseudogenic, an earlier analysis of some 600 of the donors relied on high-throughput TCR beta sequencing. Donor age, sex, ethnicity and CMV serostatus were collected together with the repertoire data. Genome-wide SNP genotypes for about 65% of the roughly 670 donors were used in a later genetic analysis, which treated that subset as a discovery cohort. Every repertoire in the discovery cohort had been generated on one and the same sequencing platform. HLA typing included class I and class II loci at four-digit resolution. Typing coverage differed by locus: A, B, C, DRB1 and DQB1 were typed in about 620-630 donors, DQA1 in about 500, DPA1 in 606, and DPB1 in 472. Roughly 5 DR-DQ haplotypes were handled as single units for association and clustering because linkage in the cohort was strong. Among 398 genotyped donors of the cohort, an average of approximately 230,000 unique TCR beta nucleotide sequences were sequenced per donor, 15% to 20% of them non-productive.

The CDR3 numbers 16 residues from cysteine through phenylalanine. The only DNA kept is the CDR3, 48 bases in frame from the first base. In the germline V gene, CDR1 corresponds to SGHTA and CDR2 to FQGTGA. For this chain, trimming is 2 bases at the V end and 4 bases at the J end, and the number of junction bases without a gene match is 3. The cohort was made up of about 610 healthy bone marrow donors. At the time of sampling, every cohort member was nominally healthy, though immune exposures that went unrecorded were likely present. The donor was CMV seropositive and belonged to the group of about 290 seropositive cohort members. A peripheral blood sample was provided by each donor, and peripheral blood mononuclear cells were used for TCR beta sequencing. Genomic DNA was extracted from the blood cell samples with the Qiagen DNeasy Blood Extraction Kit. Libraries were built with the immunoSEQ multiplex PCR assay. A mixture of 60 forward primers for TCR Vbeta segments and 13 reverse primers for TCR Jbeta segments was used in the multiplex PCR. Amplification of the CDR3 region of rearranged TCR beta genes was performed with a multiplex PCR assay on genomic DNA. Amplified TCR beta libraries were sequenced as 87-base-pair reads on the Illumina HiSeq System. The authors' pipeline ran thus. A later analysis tallied around 80 million unique TCR beta chains across the 666 repertoires, and approximately 9.9 million of those chains were shared by two or more donors. Raw reads were error-corrected and collapsed into unique sequences with a nearest-neighbor algorithm that merged closely related sequences to remove PCR and sequencing errors. Alignment of CDR3 sequences to IMGT reference sequences was used to assign V, D and J gene segments. For a sequence to be retained, at least a six-nucleotide match to both a V gene segment and a J gene segment was required. Rearrangements were classified as productive when the CDR3 lacked stop codons and remained in frame with V and J, and all other rearrangements were classified as non-productive. CDR3 was defined according to IMGT convention as the region running from the second conserved V-encoded cysteine to the conserved J-encoded phenylalanine. The earlier analysis of 550 to 650 of the donors excluded any sequence lacking an unambiguous match to a single V gene segment. In an earlier analysis of approximately 590 of the donors, V segments were called functional above 56.7% productive rearrangements and were called segregating when the between-donor standard deviation exceeded 5%. A statistical classification framework was built for diagnosing cytomegalovirus status from the catalog of TCR beta chain sequences. In a later analysis, TCR nucleotide sequences were compared against IMGT/GENE-DB human TR gene sequences so that V and J genes could be assigned. The TCRdist pipeline was used in a later analysis to assign CDR3 sequences and most-parsimonious VDJ recombination scenarios. In a later analysis, each TCR beta chain was defined by its CDR3 amino acid sequence together with its V-gene family, and reads lacking a unique V-gene family were excluded. As a way to deal with suspected cross-contamination and a sequencing artifact, a later analysis dropped approximately 570 nucleotide sequences that were highly shared and had low generation probability. In a later analysis, a clonal expansion index was calculated for each public chain from normalized within-repertoire ranks of inferred template counts. Generation probabilities in a later analysis came from a VDJ recombination model fitted to out-of-frame rearrangements, and those results were checked against IGoR. A later analysis scored TCR-TCR, TCR-HLA and TCR-CMV co-occurrence with hypergeometric tests, applying a repertoire-size bias correction to TCR pairs. In a later analysis, false discovery rates were estimated by permuting HLA or CMV assignments 20 times. A later analysis grouped co-occurring TCRs with DBSCAN, adding TCRdist sequence similarity when clustering within HLA-allele-positive subsets. For co-occurrence clustering, repertoires with fewer than 30,000 or more than 120,000 public chains were excluded, along with about five repertoires with anomalous nucleotide sharing. TCRdb's version of the immuneACCESS table is confined to in-frame rearrangements and falls short of the full clone set. An unresolved V gene accounts for under half of the shortfall where checked; the remainder is of unknown origin. The V and J calls and clone size were taken over from that table, and D and trimming were inferred from the DNA. The sample table holds about 88,000 clones, of which 65% to 80% were seen once. The top ten clonotypes cover 15% to 20% of the sample.

This clone was seen a single time. What antigen it recognizes has not been identified. Base qualities are not provided; no much larger clone lies one nucleotide away. What the work shows at the level of the full study, not this receptor alone: Several of the top co-occurrence clusters appeared to be linked to parvovirus B19, influenza, CMV and Epstein-Barr virus, according to a later analysis. An earlier analysis of approximately 540 of the donors showed that most TCR beta V segments appeared in productive rearrangements either about 87% or about 30% of the time, which broadly matched IMGT annotations. Linkage disequilibrium might explain the correlated functional status among segregating V segments, but an unknown experimental factor could not be excluded. According to a later analysis, most CMV-associated TCR beta chains appeared to be HLA-restricted, and the HLA associations seemed to be driven largely by CMV exposure. The sequencing pipeline was judged likely to have produced a cluster of highly shared sequence variants as a technical artifact. In a later genetic analysis, a missense DCLRE1C variant was associated with V-gene and J-gene trimming of TCR beta chains, and the association was replicated in an independent cohort. The study listed 164 TCR beta chains as associated with cytomegalovirus. Assigning TCR associations to individual alleles was difficult when HLA alleles, especially DR and DQ, strongly co-occurred. A later genetic analysis reported fewer N-insertions in productive TCRs among donors in an Asian-associated ancestry cluster than the approximately 670-donor mean. A further reported finding was that TCR beta sequences accurately predicted the HLA-A and HLA-B alleles for most subjects in the first cohort. Roughly uniform sequencing depth across donors was assumed in presence/absence analyses, although this assumption may not hold. Because the 87-base-pair reads could not distinguish some IMGT-functional V segments, including TRBV6-2 and TRBV6-3, those segments were excluded. A later analysis associated about 16,000 TCR beta sequences with specific HLA alleles at a false discovery rate of 0.05. The classifier was reported to diagnose cytomegalovirus status with high specificity and sensitivity in both the original and validation cohorts. Across donors, most TCR sequences were observed very rarely, whereas some public TCRs were present in many individuals. In a later analysis, TCR association rates were found to vary across HLA loci, with the most associated TCRs seen for DRB1 alleles and the fewest for HLA-C alleles. In vitro tests confirmed that a few of the cytomegalovirus-associated TCR beta chains recognize cytomegalovirus antigens. In this cohort, only TCR beta chains were sequenced, and detectable features were limited by the absence of alpha or paired-chain data. CMV serostatus was the only immune exposure information available for the cohort. HLA typing was unavailable for some donors at each locus, so association tests used only the typed subset. The earlier analysis of approximately 540 of the donors excluded about 16 rarely observed V segments, including chromosome 9 orphons, because counts were too low. A later analysis found that HLA-associated TCR beta chains were more clonally expanded and had lower generation probabilities than equally common non-associated chains. It was suggested by the authors that the approach could potentially be generalized to other disease states and immunological phenotypes.

The V and J genes are TRBV7-3 and TRBJ2-2, with 11 central nucleotides matching TRBD1. Material: PBMCs. The receptor was isolated from a woman aged 18-29 years in good health and CMV-seropositive. CDR3 reads: CASSLGQGAGTGELFF. The sequenced DNA is TGTGCCAGCAGCTTAGGACAGGGGGCGGGCACCGGGGAGCTGTTTTTT.